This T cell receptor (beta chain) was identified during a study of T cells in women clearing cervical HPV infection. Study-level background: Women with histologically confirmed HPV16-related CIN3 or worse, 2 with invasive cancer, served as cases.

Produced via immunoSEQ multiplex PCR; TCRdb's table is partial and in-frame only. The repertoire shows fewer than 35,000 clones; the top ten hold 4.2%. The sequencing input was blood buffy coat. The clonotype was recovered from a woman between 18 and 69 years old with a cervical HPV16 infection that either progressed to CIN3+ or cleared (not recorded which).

CDR3 bases read: TGTGCCATCAGTGAATGGGGGGGGGCCGGAGAGACC. Residues: CAISEWGGAGET. The whole CDR3 protein reads CAISEWGGAGETQYF. The chain has TRBV10-3 and TRBJ2-5; D is perhaps TRBD2 (7 bases). The observed sequence ends 3 residues before the CDR3 terminus, with the missing tail filled in from the germline J gene. Trimming took 3 bases from V and 4 from J, leaving 15 bases between them. In germline, CDR1 is ENHRY, CDR2 SYGVKD. The CDR3 runs 15 residues.